This entry lists 10 T cell receptor beta chains sequenced from one sample in a study of regulatory T cells in long-lasting Graves disease. The time point was: persistent/refractory GD, antithyroid drugs over 5 years with positive TRAb. RNA from PBMCs was the source of the TCR library. The TCR beta library used iRepertoire HTBI primers with Arm-PCR amplification of CDR3. TCRdb fed the multiplex PCR reads into MiXCR, producing one record per CDR3 protein. The sample lists approximately 500,000 distinct CDR3 sequences; about 22% were seen once. Material: peripheral blood mononuclear cells (PBMCs), obtained when the disease was refractory, from a patient treated with antithyroid drugs. These receptors originate from a female donor with Graves disease.

The chain uses TRBV20-1 and TRBJ2-5; 8 positions agree with TRBD2. The CDR3 spans 14 residues. After removal of 2 bases from V and 4 bases from J, the junction contained 6 bases not matched to a gene. Germline V gives CDR1 DFQATT, CDR2 SNEGSKA (reference sequence). CDR3 coding DNA: TGCAGTGCTAGAAAACTAGGACTAGCAGAGACCCAGTACTTC. This codes for CSARKLGLAETQYF.

Ten or more counts support this clonotype. This chain links TRBV27 with TRBJ1-5, with 7 bases lining up with TRBD1. CDR1 and CDR2 from the germline V gene are MNHEY and SMNVEV (reference sequence). After removal of 5 bases from V and 0 bases from J, the junction contained 10 bases not matched to a gene. The CDR3 sequence is 17 residues long. The DNA of the CDR3 is TGTGCCAGCAGTCCCGATTCCAGGGGGTATAGCAATCAGCCCCAGCATTTT. Translated, it gives CASSPDSRGYSNQPQHF.

This clonotype showed up just a few times. The chain couples TRBV30 to TRBJ2-7; D unresolved. This CDR3 is built from 13 residues. Trimming removed 4 bases at V and 2 bases at J, with 12 bases between. Germline lookup yields CDR1 GTSNPN and CDR2 SVGIG (reference sequence). This CDR3 reads CAWTSDRTYEQYF. The CDR3 DNA reads as TGTGCCTGGACTTCAGATAGGACCTACGAGCAGTACTTC.

This clonotype was observed at least ten times. This chain joins TRBV28 and TRBJ1-4, with D possibly being TRBD1 (6 bases). The germline V gene encodes CDR1 MDHEN and CDR2 SYDVKM. The V gene lost 4 bases and the J gene lost 0 bases, with 12 bases spanning the gap. CDR3 size: 16 residues. CDR3 protein: CASSSGVTATNEKLFF. The CDR3 DNA reads as TGTGCCAGCAGTTCAGGGGTTACCGCAACTAATGAAAAACTGTTTTTT.

The chain combines TRBV19 with TRBJ1-1, with D unclear. Trimming pared 2 bases from V and 3 bases from J, leaving 7 bases between. Germline CDR1 reads LNHDA; CDR2 reads SQIVND (reference sequence). The CDR3 has 13 residues. CDR3 loop: CASSIPPYTEAFF. CDR3 coding DNA: TGTGCCAGTAGTATACCGCCCTACACTGAAGCTTTCTTT.

This clonotype has only a few counts. The rearrangement uses TRBV2 and TRBJ2-1, with TRBD1 matching 9 bases. V shed 1 base, J shed 8 bases, and the junction held 3 bases outside the gene matches. Per germline, CDR1 SNHLY and CDR2 FYNNEI. The CDR3 consists of 14 residues. The CDR3 nucleotides are TGTGCCAGCAGTGAAGACAGGGGGCACGATGAGCAGTTCTTC. Translated, it gives CASSEDRGHDEQFF.

The chain is built from TRBV25-1 and TRBJ1-4; D might be TRBD1 (6 bases). Trimming shortened V by 3 bases and J by 2 bases, and 13 bases separated the two germline ends. The CDR3 totals 16 residues. Germline CDR1 MGHDK, CDR2 SYGVNS. The CDR3 bases are TGTGCCAGCAGTGAGAATTTGGGGGCCACTAATGAAAAACTGTTTTTT. Protein sequence: CASSENLGATNEKLFF.

This clonotype was detected many times. This sequence joins TRBV6-5 and TRBJ1-1; D unresolved. This CDR3 is 15 amino acids long. Germline V gene sequence: CDR1 MNHEY, CDR2 SVGAGI. Trimming stripped 0 bases from V and 1 base from J, with 9 bases between. This chain's CDR3 is CASSYSRGGNTEAFF. The CDR3 nucleotides read TGTGCCAGCAGTTACTCGAGAGGCGGGAACACTGAAGCTTTCTTT.

Worth noting for this clonotype: A much bigger clone sits one base away, suggesting this may be a read error. The chain carries TRBV29-1 and TRBJ2-5; D gene ambiguous. The CDR3 is 13 residues long. V lost 0 bases and J lost 4, with 9 bases in between. CDR1 SQVTM and CDR2 ANQGSEA come from the germline V gene. Here the CDR3 reads CSVEDTVGETQYF. The DNA of the CDR3 is TGCAGCGTTGAAGATACAGTGGGAGAGACCCAGTACTTC.

This clonotype was observed once. A much larger clone sits a single nucleotide away, making a read error possible. DNA for the CDR3: TGCGCCAGCAGCTTGTGGGCAGGAGGCTACGAGCAGTACTTC. Its protein product is CASSLWAGGYEQYF. This rearrangement joins TRBV5-1 to TRBJ2-7, with D possibly TRBD2 on 5 matching bases. The CDR3 has 14 residues. V was trimmed by 1 base and J by 3 bases, leaving 11 bases between them. CDR1 SGHRS and CDR2 YFSETQ come from the germline V gene.